The table lists the clone carrying this TCR beta chain with many counts. For the second PCR, which ran for roughly 6 to 12 cycles, a sample-barcoded 5' primer and a J-beta primer mix were used. TCRdb analysed the 5' RACE reads with MiXCR anew, one entry per CDR3 protein. The table has just under 900,000 distinct CDR3 sequences, around 28% seen once. The CDR3 totals 18 residues. J lost 3 bases, V lost 0 bases, and 8 bases had no gene match. Germline CDR1 LGHNA, CDR2 YNFKEQ. Each donor gave ten milliliters of peripheral blood. The source of the sample is a study of blood T cells in healthy people across ages. For the study at large: When template switching was applied, about one barcoded beta molecule was captured per two T cells.

The clonotype comes from a woman of 80 years or more in good health. V gene TRBV4-2 combines with J gene TRBJ2-1; 10 positions match TRBD2. Sample: blood. The CDR3, as DNA: TGTGCCAGCAGCCAAGATCAAACTAGCGGGACTCTCTACAATGAGCAGTTCTTC. Its translation: CASSQDQTSGTLYNEQFF.